The next 21 T cell receptor beta chains were all read from a single sample in a study of T cell repertoires in cytomegalovirus infection. Via MiXCR, TCRdb re-called the reads, giving one row per CDR3 protein. In the table there are roughly 350,000 distinct CDR3 sequences, about 32% of which are singletons. Antigen specificity for these receptors is unknown. The sequences come from cultured PBMCs, collected from culture after CMV antigen stimulation. The receptor source for this set is a human donor in good health (CMV status not recorded). Some clones in this sample may be carry-over from other donors' samples.

This clonotype appeared a few times. The genes are TRBV6-1 and TRBJ2-2; TRBD1 or TRBD2 may be the D gene (5 bases each). Germline V gene sequence: CDR1 MNHNS, CDR2 SASEGT. V lost 6 bases, J lost 3 bases, and 17 bases lay in between. This CDR3 region has 16 residues. The CDR3 DNA is TGTGCCAGCAGGGGGGTGGTAGCCAAGGACACCGGGGAGCTGTTTTTT. Its protein product is CASRGVVAKDTGELFF.

The J gene is TRBJ2-5, the V gene TRBV9; TRBD1 aligns across 8 bases. Losses at the gene ends were 3 bases for V and 4 bases for J; bases not matched to a gene: 5. CDR1 is SGDLS, CDR2 YYNGEE, per germline. The length of the CDR3 is 14 residues. The CDR3 is CASSGQQGGETQYF. Written as DNA, the CDR3 is TGTGCCAGCAGCGGGCAACAGGGGGGAGAGACCCAGTACTTC.

The V and J genes are TRBV7-9 and TRBJ2-3; 8 nucleotides match TRBD1. The germline CDR1 and CDR2 sequences are SEHNR and FQNEAQ (reference sequence). J gave up 4 bases and V 5 bases, and 2 bases lay outside the gene matches. There are 13 residues in the CDR3. CDR3 sequence reads: CASSLTGADTQYF. The CDR3 DNA sequence: TGTGCCAGCAGCCTGACAGGGGCAGATACGCAGTATTTT.

This chain uses TRBV7-2 with TRBJ2-1; TRBD2 matches at 8 bases. The germline V gene has CDR1 SGHTA and CDR2 FQGNSA. This CDR3 spans 16 amino acids. V was clipped by 3 bases and J by 7 bases; unmatched bases: 11. In DNA, the CDR3 is TGTGCCAGCAGCTTTCTCCCCCTCGGGAGGGTGAATGAGCAGTTCTTC. Translating it yields CASSFLPLGRVNEQFF.

The chain has TRBV7-3 and TRBJ2-1, with TRBD1 matching 9 bases. V was clipped by 5 bases and J by 5 bases; unmatched bases: 7. Germline CDR1 is SGHTA and CDR2 is FQGTGA. This CDR3 spans 15 amino acids. CDR3 protein: CASSLQGAIDNEQFF. DNA for the CDR3: TGTGCCAGCAGCCTACAGGGGGCAATCGACAATGAGCAGTTCTTC. The entire variable domain, with the rest obtained from reference TRBV7-3 and TRBJ2-1, is as follows: GAGVSQTPSNKVTEKGKYVELRCDPISGHTALYWYRQSLGQGPEFLIYFQGTGAADDSGLPNDRFFAVRPEGSVSTLKIQRTERGDSAVYLCASSLQGAIDNEQFFGPGTRLTVL.

Comment on this clonotype: An end of the junction does not agree with germline; a read error may underlie this. V usage is TRBV10-2 and J usage is TRBJ2-2, with 8 bases fitting TRBD1. Per germline, CDR1 WSHSY and CDR2 SAAADI. The length of the CDR3 is 16 residues. CDR3 sequence reads: CASSLTGGLNTGELFF. CDR3 DNA: TGCGCGAGCAGTTTAACAGGGGGTCTGAACACCGGGGAGCTGTTTTTT.

The J gene is TRBJ1-5, the V gene TRBV29-1; 8 bases map to TRBD1. The junction had 5 bases not matched to a gene; V was cut back by 4 bases and J by 6 bases. The CDR3 sequence is 13 residues long. The germline V gene encodes CDR1 SQVTM and CDR2 ANQGSEA. The CDR3 reads CSVGTGQTQPQHF. The CDR3 nucleotides read TGCAGCGTTGGGACAGGGCAAACTCAGCCCCAGCATTTT.

This clonotype appeared many times. The rearrangement joins TRBV7-2 to TRBJ1-1, with a tentative D call TRBD1 (6 bases). Germline V gives CDR1 SGHTA, CDR2 FQGNSA. With 4 bases removed from V and 6 bases from J, the gap between germline ends came to 15 bases. The CDR3 is 14 amino acids. The CDR3 sequence is CASSSPRQAAEAFF. CDR3 coding DNA: TGTGCCAGCAGCTCACCACGACAGGCAGCTGAAGCTTTCTTT.

Comment on this clonotype: One end of the junction fails to match germline, which may point to a read error. The chain couples TRBV4-3 to TRBJ2-1; perhaps TRBD1 as D (7 bases). Looked up from germline, CDR1 is LGHNA and CDR2 is YSLEER. The CDR3 contains 15 residues. The CDR3 nucleotides read TGCGCCAGCAGCCAAGGGGGGGACAGCTACTATGAGCAGTTCTTC. Translating it yields CASSQGGDSYYEQFF.

The chain has TRBV12-3 or TRBV12-4 and TRBJ1-1; D call uncertain. Trimming removed 5 bases from V and 1 base from J, with 11 bases in between. The CDR3 has 14 residues. The CDR3 is CASSPRTQNTEAFF. For the CDR3, the DNA is TGTGCCAGCAGTCCACGGACCCAGAACACTGAAGCTTTCTTT.

This chain links TRBV7-2 with TRBJ1-1; D remains unclear. The CDR3 runs to 14 residues. Germline V gene sequence: CDR1 SGHTA, CDR2 FQGNSA. V lost 8 bases and J 5 bases, leaving 18 bases between the germline ends. The CDR3 here is CASQEGPRGTEAFF. The DNA for the CDR3 is TGTGCCAGCCAAGAGGGCCCTCGAGGAACTGAAGCTTTCTTT.

The genes are TRBV18 and TRBJ2-1; no definite D call. CDR3 length: 13 residues. From germline, CDR1 is KGHSH and CDR2 LQKENI. V was pared by 2 bases and J by 5 bases, with 7 bases between. CDR3 sequence (DNA): TGTGCCAGCTCACCAGGGGTAAACAATGAGCAGTTCTTC. Translated, it gives CASSPGVNNEQFF.

The CDR3 spells CASSDGQGFEAFF. CDR3 sequence (DNA): TGTGCCAGTAGTGACGGACAGGGGTTTGAAGCTTTCTTT. The chain couples TRBV19 to TRBJ1-1, with TRBD1 matching over 9 bases. CDR1 LNHDA and CDR2 SQIVND come from the germline V gene (reference sequence). V shed 5 bases, J shed 7 bases, and the junction held 5 bases outside the gene matches. This CDR3 comprises 13 residues.

V gene TRBV6-1 combines with J gene TRBJ2-2, with 9 bases lining up with TRBD1. Germline V CDR1 and CDR2: MNHNS, SASEGT. The CDR3 runs 15 residues. The V segment lost 5 bases and the J segment 7 bases; nucleotides outside the gene matches: 8. This chain's CDR3 is CASSPRDRVGGELFF. In nucleotides, the CDR3 is TGTGCCAGCAGTCCCCGGGACAGGGTCGGCGGGGAGCTGTTTTTT.

This sequence joins TRBV5-1 and TRBJ2-1; TRBD2 aligns across 7 bases. The ends lost 4 bases at V and 4 bases at J; junction bases unmatched: 8. This CDR3 has 15 residues. CDR1 and CDR2 from the germline V gene are SGHRS and YFSETQ. This CDR3 is CASSGGLVGYNEQFF. Written as DNA, the CDR3 is TGCGCCAGCAGCGGCGGACTAGTGGGGTACAATGAGCAGTTCTTC.

The chain joins TRBV28 to TRBJ2-7, with 12 bases that match TRBD2. After removal of 7 bases from V and 4 bases from J, the junction contained 11 bases not matched to a gene. Germline CDR1 MDHEN, CDR2 SYDVKM. The CDR3 is made up of 16 amino acids. This CDR3 is CASTTGPTSGSYEQYF. Here the CDR3 DNA reads TGTGCCAGCACTACAGGCCCGACTAGCGGGAGTTACGAGCAGTACTTC.

The chain employs TRBV11-2 and TRBJ1-5; 7 bases align to TRBD1. The junction had 7 bases not matched to a gene; V was cut back by 3 bases and J by 5 bases. This CDR3 is 15 amino acids long. Germline assignment: CDR1 SGHAT and CDR2 FQNNGV. The chain's CDR3 is CASSLGTAGYQPQHF. The CDR3 DNA follows: TGTGCCAGCAGCTTGGGGACAGCCGGATATCAGCCCCAGCATTTT.

This chain joins TRBV28 and TRBJ2-1; D unclear. V shed 5 bases and J shed 3 bases, with 11 bases lying between them. This CDR3 is 14 amino acids long. Germline V gives CDR1 MDHEN, CDR2 SYDVKM. The CDR3 region has the DNA TGTGCCAGCAGTCCCCTAGTGAACTACAATGAGCAGTTCTTC. Amino acid sequence: CASSPLVNYNEQFF.

By its share, this clonotype is medium-sized. The chain employs TRBV7-6 and TRBJ2-1; D could derive from TRBD1 or TRBD2 (5 bases each). CDR1 is SGHVS and CDR2 is FNYEAQ in the germline V gene. V dropped 8 bases and J dropped 4 bases, with 15 bases sitting between them. CDR3 length: 14 amino acids. Here the CDR3 DNA reads TGTGCCAGCGCCAAGGGGTGGGGGTACAATGAGCAGTTCTTC. Translating it yields CASAKGWGYNEQFF.

This clonotype has a handful of counts. The V call is TRBV28, the J call TRBJ1-4; 8 positions match TRBD1. Germline CDR1 is MDHEN and CDR2 is SYDVKM. The CDR3 runs to 15 residues. V was pared by 3 bases and J by 4 bases, with 4 bases of the junction left unmatched. This CDR3 reads CASSFFGQGNEKLFF. The CDR3 DNA sequence: TGTGCCAGCAGTTTTTTCGGACAGGGTAATGAAAAACTGTTTTTT.

This clonotype occurred a few times. The rearrangement uses TRBV7-2 and TRBJ1-1; D is unresolved. Trimming took off 1 base at V and 3 bases at J, with 21 bases between the two ends. Germline CDR1 is SGHTA and CDR2 is FQGNSA. The CDR3 is made up of 18 amino acids. CDR3 protein: CASSLVARATSRDTEAFF. The CDR3, as DNA: TGTGCCAGCAGCTTAGTAGCGAGAGCCACTTCTAGGGACACTGAAGCTTTCTTT.